This T cell receptor beta chain was found in a study of blood T cell repertoires in COVID-19 (dated by TCRdb to between 2020 and 2021). Turning to the overall study: Collaborator samples came from the United States, Italy and Spain and covered acute and convalescent phases of COVID-19. The prospective study material was composed of cDNA or gDNA derived from T cells, B-cell-depleted T cells, or PBMCs. The dataset comprised deeply sampled blood TCRbeta repertoires from subjects exposed to, actively infected with, or recovered from COVID-19. The repertoires were released in a freely available public database intended as a resource for research on the immune response to SARS-CoV-2. The samples were drawn from two sources: the first 160 participants of the ongoing ImmuneRACE study, and over 950 subjects contributed by 6 global collaborators. Sample metadata almost always included a de-identified subject ID, COVID-19 status, age in years and sex. Where available, HLA class I and class II types were obtained from metadata supplied by the sample provider rather than from assay-based typing.

Results and caveats for the whole study, not just this receptor: The amount of clinical and demographic metadata varied by source and participant and was provided uncurated.

Each collaborating institution followed its own protocols to collect whole blood in K2EDTA tubes. For TCRbeta analysis, collaborators shipped samples as frozen whole blood, isolated PBMCs, or DNA extracted from either of those sample types. The immunoSEQ Assay, a bias-controlled multiplex PCR, was used to amplify TCRbeta CDR3 regions from genomic DNA. Per the original workflow: The number of nucleated cells in each sample was estimated by amplification of reference gene primers within the assay. To quantify the absolute abundance of each unique TCRbeta CDR3 rearrangement, sequence reads were collapsed and filtered. For each sample, productive Simpson clonality was calculated as the square root of Simpson's diversity index across productive rearrangements. Held by TCRdb, this immuneACCESS table contains in-frame sequences only and omits some clones. Under half of the omission traces to an unresolved V gene where checked; the cause of the rest is unknown. V and J calls and clone size are those listed in that table; D and trimming were worked out from the DNA. The sample table shows 40,000 to 50,000 clones, and under 90% are seen once. 0.3% to 0.5% of the sample belongs to the ten largest clones.

As concerns this clone: Its antigen remains unidentified. The record has no base qualities; no much larger clone is one base away.

CDR3 length: 16 amino acids, cysteine to phenylalanine. Only the CDR3 DNA is retained, 48 bases long and in frame from the first base. Based on the germline V gene (reference sequence), the CDR1 and CDR2 sequences are SGHKS and YYEKEE. Trimmed from V: 2 bases; trimmed from J: 4 bases; junction bases lacking a gene match: 9. The receptor's source is a human donor in a cohort sampled during active COVID-19. The rearranged segments are TRBV5-5 and TRBJ2-7; the junction holds 10 bases that match TRBD1. Input material: peripheral blood. The CDR3 is CASSFRDRGLQYEQYF. Here is the DNA: TGTGCCAGCAGCTTCCGGGACAGGGGACTTCAGTACGAGCAGTACTTC.